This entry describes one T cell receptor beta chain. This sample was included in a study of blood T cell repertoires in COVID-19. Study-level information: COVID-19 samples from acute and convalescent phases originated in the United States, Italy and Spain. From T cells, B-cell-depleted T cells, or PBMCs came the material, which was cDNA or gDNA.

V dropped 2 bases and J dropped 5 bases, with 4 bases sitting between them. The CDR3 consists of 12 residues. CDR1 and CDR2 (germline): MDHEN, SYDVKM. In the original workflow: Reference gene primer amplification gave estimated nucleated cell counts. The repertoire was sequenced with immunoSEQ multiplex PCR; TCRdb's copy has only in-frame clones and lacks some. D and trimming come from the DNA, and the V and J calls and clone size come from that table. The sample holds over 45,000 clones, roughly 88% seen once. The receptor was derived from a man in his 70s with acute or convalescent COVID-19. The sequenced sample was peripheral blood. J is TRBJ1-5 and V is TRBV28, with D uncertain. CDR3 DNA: TGTGCCAGCAGTTTAAGAGATCAGCCCCAGCATTTT. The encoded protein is CASSLRDQPQHF.